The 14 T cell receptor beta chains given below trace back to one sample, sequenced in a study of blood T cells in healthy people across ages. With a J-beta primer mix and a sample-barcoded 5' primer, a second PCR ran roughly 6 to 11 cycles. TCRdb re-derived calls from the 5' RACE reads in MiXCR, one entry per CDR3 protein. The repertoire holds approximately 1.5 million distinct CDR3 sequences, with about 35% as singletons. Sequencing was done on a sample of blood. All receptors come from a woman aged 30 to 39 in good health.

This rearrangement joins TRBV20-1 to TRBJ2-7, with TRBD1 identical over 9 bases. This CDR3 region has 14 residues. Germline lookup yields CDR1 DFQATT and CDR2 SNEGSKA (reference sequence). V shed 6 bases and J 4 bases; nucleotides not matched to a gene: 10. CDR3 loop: CSAKPGQGTYEQYF. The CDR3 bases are TGCAGTGCCAAGCCGGGACAGGGAACGTACGAGCAGTACTTC.

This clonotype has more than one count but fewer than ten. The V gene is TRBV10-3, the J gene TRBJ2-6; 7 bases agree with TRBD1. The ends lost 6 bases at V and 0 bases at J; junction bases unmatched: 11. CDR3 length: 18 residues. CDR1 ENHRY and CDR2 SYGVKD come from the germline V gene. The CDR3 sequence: CAIRKDRLSNSGANVLTF. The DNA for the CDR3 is TGTGCCATCAGGAAGGACAGGCTAAGTAACTCTGGGGCCAACGTCCTGACTTTC.

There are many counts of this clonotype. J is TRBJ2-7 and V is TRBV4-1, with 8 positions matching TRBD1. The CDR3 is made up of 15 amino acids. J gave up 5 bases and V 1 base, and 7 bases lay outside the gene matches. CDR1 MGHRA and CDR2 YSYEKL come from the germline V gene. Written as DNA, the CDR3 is TGCGCCAGCAGCCAAGTAGGACAGGGTCTCGACGAGCAGTACTTC. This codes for CASSQVGQGLDEQYF.

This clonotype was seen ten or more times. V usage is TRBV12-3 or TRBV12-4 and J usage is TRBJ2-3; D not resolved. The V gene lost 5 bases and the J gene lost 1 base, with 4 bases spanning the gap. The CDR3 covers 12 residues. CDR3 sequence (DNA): TGTGCCAGCAGTCAGCGCACAGATACGCAGTATTTT. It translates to CASSQRTDTQYF.

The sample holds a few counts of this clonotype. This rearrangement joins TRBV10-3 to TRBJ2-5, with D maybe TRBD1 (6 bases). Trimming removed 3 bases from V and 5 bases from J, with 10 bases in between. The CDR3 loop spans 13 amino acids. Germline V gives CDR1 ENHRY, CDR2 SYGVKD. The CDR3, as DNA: TGTGCCATCAGTGATGGGGGCCGGGAGACCCAGTACTTC. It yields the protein CAISDGGRETQYF.

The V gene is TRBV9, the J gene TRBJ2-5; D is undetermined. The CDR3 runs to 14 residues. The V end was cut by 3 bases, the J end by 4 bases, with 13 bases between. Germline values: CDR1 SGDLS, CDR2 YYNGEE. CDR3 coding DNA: TGTGCCAGCAGCGGACGGGCCGCAGGAGAGACCCAGTACTTC. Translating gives CASSGRAAGETQYF.

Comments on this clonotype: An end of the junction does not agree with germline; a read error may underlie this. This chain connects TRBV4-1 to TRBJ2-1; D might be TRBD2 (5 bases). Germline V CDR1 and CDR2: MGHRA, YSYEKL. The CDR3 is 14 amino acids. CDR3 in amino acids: CAGSQDGVYNEQFF. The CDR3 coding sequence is TGCGCCGGCAGCCAAGACGGGGTGTACAATGAGCAGTTCTTC.

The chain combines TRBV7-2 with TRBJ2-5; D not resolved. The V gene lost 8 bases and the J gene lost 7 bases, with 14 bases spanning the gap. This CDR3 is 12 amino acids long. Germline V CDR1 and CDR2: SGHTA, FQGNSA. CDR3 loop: CASLTSTGTQYF. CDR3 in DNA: TGTGCCAGCTTAACCTCCACGGGGACCCAGTACTTC.

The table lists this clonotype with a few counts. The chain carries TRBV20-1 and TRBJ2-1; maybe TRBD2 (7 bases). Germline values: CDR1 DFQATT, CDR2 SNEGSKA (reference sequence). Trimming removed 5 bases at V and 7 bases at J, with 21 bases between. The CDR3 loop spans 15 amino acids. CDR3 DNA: TGCAGTGCTGGCCGTGGGGGGGCCCTTGGGAATGAGCAGTTCTTC. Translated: CSAGRGGALGNEQFF.

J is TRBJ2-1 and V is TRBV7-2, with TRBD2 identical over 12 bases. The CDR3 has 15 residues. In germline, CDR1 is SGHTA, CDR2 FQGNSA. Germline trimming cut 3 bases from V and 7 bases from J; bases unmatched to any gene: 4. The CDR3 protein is CASSFGTSGLNEQFF. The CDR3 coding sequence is TGTGCCAGCAGCTTCGGGACTAGCGGGTTGAATGAGCAGTTCTTC.

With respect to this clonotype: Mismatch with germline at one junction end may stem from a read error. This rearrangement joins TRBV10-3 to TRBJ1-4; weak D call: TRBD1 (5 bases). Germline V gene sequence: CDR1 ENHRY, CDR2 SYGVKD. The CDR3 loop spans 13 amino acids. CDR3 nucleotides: TGTGCCATCAGTGAGTTATTAGGGGAAAAACGGTTTTTT. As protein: CAISELLGEKRFF.

The CDR3 nucleotides read TGCAGTGCTAGAGACCCTAGCGGGAGGCCCTACGAGCAGTACTTC. Translation gives CSARDPSGRPYEQYF. This chain links TRBV20-1 with TRBJ2-7, with 11 bases identical to TRBD2. Germline trimming cut 0 bases from V and 2 bases from J; bases unmatched to any gene: 3. The CDR3 extends over 15 amino acids. The germline gives CDR1 DFQATT, CDR2 SNEGSKA (reference sequence).

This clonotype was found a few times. CDR3 protein: CASSYGADYNEQFF. CDR3 nucleotides: TGTGCCAGCAGTTACGGAGCGGACTACAATGAGCAGTTCTTC. The gene calls are TRBV6-2 or TRBV6-3 and TRBJ2-1, with D tentatively TRBD2 (5 bases). Trimming cost V 2 bases and J 3 bases, with 8 bases left between them. From germline, CDR1 is MNHEY and CDR2 SVGEGT. The CDR3 extends over 14 amino acids.

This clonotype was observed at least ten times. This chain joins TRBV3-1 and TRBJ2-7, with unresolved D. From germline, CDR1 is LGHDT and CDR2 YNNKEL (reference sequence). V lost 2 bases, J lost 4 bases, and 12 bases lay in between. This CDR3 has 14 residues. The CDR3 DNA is TGTGCCAGCAGCCAAATGACCTTCTCATACGAGCAGTACTTC. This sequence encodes CASSQMTFSYEQYF.